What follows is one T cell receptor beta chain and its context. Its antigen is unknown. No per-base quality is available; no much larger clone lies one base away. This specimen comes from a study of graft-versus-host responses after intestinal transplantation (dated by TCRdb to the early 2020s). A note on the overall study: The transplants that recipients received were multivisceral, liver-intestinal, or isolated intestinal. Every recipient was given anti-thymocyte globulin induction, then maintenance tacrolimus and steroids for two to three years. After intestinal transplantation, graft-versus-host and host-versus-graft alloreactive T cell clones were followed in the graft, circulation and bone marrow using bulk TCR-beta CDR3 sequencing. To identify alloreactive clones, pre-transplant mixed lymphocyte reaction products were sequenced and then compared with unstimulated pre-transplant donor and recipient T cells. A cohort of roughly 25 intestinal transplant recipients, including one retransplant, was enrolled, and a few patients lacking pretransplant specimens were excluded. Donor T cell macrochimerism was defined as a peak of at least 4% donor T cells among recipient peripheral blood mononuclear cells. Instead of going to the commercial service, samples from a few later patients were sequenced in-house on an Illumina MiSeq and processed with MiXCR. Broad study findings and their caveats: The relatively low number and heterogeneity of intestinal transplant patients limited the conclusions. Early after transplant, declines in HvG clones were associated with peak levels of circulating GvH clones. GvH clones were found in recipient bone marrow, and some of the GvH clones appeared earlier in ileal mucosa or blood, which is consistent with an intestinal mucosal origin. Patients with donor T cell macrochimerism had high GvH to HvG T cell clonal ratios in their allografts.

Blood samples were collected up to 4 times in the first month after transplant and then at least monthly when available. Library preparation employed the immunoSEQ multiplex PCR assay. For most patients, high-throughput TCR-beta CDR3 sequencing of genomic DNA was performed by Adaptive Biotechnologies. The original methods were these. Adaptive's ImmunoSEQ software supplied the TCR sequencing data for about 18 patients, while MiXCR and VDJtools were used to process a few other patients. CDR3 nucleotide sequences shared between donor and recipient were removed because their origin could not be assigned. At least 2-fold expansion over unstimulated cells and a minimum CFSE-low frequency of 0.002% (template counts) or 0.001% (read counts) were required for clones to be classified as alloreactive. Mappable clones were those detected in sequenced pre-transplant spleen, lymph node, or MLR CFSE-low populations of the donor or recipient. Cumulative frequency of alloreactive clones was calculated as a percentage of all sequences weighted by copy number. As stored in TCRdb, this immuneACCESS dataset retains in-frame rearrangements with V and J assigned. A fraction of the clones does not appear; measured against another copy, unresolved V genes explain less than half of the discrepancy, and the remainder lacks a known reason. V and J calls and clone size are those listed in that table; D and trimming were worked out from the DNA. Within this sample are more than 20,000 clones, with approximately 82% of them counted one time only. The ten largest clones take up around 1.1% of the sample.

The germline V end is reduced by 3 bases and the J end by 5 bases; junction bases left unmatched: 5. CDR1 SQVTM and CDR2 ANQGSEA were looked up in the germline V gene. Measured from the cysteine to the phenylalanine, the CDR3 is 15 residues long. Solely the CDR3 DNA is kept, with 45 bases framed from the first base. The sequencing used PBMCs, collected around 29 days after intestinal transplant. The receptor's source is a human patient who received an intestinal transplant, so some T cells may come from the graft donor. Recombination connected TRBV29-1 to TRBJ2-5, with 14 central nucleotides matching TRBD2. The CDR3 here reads CSVEGLAGVGETQYF. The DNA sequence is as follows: TGCAGCGTTGAGGGACTAGCGGGAGTGGGGGAGACCCAGTACTTC.